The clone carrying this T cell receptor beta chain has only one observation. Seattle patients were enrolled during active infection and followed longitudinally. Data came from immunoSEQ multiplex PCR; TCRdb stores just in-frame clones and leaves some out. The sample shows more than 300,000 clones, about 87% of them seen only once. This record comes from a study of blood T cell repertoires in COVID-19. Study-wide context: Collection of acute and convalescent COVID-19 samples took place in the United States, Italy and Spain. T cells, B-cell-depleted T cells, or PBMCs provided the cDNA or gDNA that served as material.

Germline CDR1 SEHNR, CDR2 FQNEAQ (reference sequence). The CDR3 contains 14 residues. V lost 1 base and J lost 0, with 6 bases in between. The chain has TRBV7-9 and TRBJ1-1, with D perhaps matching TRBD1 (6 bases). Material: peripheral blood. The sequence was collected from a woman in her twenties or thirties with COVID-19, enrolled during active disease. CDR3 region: CASSLGTVNTEAFF. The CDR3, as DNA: TGTGCCAGCAGCTTAGGGACAGTGAACACTGAAGCTTTCTTT.